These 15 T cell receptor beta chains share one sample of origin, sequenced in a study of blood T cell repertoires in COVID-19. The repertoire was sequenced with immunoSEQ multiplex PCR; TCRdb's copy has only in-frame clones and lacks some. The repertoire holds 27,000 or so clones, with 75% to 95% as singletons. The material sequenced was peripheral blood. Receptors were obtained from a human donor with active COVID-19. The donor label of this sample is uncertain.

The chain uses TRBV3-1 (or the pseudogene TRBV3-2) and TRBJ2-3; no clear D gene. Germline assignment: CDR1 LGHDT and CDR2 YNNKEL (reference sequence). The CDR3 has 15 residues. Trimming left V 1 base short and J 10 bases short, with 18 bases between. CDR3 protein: CASSQARISSLAQYF. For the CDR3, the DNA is TGTGCCAGCAGCCAAGCGAGGATATCTTCCTTGGCGCAGTATTTT.

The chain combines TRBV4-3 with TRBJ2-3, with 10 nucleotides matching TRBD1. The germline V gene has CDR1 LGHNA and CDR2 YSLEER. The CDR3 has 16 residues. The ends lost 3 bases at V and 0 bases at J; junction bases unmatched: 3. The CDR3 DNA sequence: TGCGCCAGCAGCCAGGAGGACAGGGGGAGCACAGATACGCAGTATTTT. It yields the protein CASSQEDRGSTDTQYF.

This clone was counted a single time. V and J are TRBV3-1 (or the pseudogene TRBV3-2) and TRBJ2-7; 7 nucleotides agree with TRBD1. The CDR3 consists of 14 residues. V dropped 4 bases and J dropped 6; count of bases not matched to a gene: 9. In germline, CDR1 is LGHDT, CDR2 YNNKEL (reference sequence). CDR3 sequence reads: CASSPTGERGEQYF. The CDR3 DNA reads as TGTGCCAGCAGCCCCACAGGGGAAAGAGGCGAGCAGTACTTC.

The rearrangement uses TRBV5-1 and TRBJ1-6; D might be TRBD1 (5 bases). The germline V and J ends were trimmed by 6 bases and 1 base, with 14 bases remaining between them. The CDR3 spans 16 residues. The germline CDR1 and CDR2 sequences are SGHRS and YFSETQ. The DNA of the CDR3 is TGCGCCAGCACCCCAATGGGGGGTTCCTATAATTCACCCCTCCACTTT. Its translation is CASTPMGGSYNSPLHF. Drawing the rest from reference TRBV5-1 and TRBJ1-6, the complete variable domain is KAGVTQTPRYLIKTRGQQVTLSCSPISGHRSVSWYQQTPGQGLQFLFEYFSETQRNKGNFPGRFSGRQFSNSRSEMNVSTLELGDSALYLCASTPMGGSYNSPLHFGNGTRLTVT.

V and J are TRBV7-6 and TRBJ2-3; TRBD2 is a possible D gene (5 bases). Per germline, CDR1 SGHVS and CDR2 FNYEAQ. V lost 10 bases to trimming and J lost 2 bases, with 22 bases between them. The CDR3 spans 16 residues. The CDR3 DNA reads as TGTGCCACCTCATATGGTGTCCGGGGAATCACAGATACGCAGTATTTT. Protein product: CATSYGVRGITDTQYF.

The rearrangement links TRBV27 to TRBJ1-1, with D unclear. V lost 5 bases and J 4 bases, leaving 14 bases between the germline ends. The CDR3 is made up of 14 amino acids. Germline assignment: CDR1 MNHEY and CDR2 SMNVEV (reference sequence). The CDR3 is CASSALTGVTEAFF. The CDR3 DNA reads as TGTGCCAGCAGTGCCCTTACCGGGGTCACTGAAGCTTTCTTT.

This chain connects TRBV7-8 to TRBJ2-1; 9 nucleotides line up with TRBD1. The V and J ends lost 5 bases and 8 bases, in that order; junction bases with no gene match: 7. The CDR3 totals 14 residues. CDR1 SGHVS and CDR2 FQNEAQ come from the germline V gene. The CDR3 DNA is TGTGCCAGCAGCCACCCGGGACAGGGAGATGAGCAGTTCTTC. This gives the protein CASSHPGQGDEQFF.

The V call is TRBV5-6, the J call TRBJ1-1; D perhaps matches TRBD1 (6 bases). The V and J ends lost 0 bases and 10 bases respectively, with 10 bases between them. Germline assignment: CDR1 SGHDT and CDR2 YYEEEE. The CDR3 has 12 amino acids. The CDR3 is CASSLEAGAAFF. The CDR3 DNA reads TGTGCCAGCAGCTTGGAGGCAGGGGCAGCTTTCTTT. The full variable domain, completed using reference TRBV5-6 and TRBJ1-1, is DAGVTQSPTHLIKTRGQQVTLRCSPKSGHDTVSWYQQALGQGPQFIFQYYEEEERQRGNFPDRFSGHQFPNYSSELNVNALLLGDSALYLCASSLEAGAAFFGQGTRLTVV.

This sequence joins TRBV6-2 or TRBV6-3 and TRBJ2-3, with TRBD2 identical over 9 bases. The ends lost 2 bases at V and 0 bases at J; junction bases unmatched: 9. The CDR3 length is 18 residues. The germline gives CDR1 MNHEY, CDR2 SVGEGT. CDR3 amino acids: CASSYPPLAGGSTDTQYF. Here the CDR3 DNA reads TGTGCCAGCAGTTACCCGCCCTTGGCGGGGGGGAGCACAGATACGCAGTATTTT.

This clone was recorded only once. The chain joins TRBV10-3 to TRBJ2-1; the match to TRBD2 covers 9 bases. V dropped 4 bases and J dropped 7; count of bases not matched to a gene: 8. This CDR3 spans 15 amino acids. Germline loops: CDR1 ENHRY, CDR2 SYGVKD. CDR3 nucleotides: TGTGCCATCAGTGTAATCCGGACTAGCGCGAATGAGCAGTTCTTC. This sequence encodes CAISVIRTSANEQFF.

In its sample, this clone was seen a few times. The chain's CDR3 is CASREPGQKNIQYF. CDR3 nucleotides: TGTGCCAGCAGAGAACCGGGACAGAAAAACATTCAGTACTTC. The J gene is TRBJ2-4, the V gene TRBV7-2; 7 bases fit TRBD1. The CDR3 consists of 14 residues. Trimming took 6 bases from V and 4 from J; bases not matched to a gene: 6. CDR1 is SGHTA and CDR2 is FQGNSA in the germline V gene.

Here the CDR3 DNA reads TGTGCCAGCCAACCTAGCGCCAACTATGGCTACACCTTC. Protein product: CASQPSANYGYTF. The chain carries TRBV28 and TRBJ1-2; D uncertain. This CDR3 spans 13 amino acids. Trimming shortened V by 8 bases and J by 2 bases, and 12 bases separated the two germline ends. The germline gives CDR1 MDHEN, CDR2 SYDVKM.

DNA for the CDR3: TGTGCCAGCAGTGAAGACGGCCCCCGCGGGACCCAGTACTTC. This codes for CASSEDGPRGTQYF. This chain uses TRBV6-1 with TRBJ2-5, with D unclear. Trimming stripped 1 base from V and 7 bases from J, with 13 bases between. The germline V gene has CDR1 MNHNS and CDR2 SASEGT. The CDR3 runs to 14 residues.

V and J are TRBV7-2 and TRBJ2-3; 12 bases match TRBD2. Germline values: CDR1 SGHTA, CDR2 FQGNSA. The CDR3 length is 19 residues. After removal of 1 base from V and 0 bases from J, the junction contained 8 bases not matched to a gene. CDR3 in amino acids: CASSLVRLAGEYSTDTQYF. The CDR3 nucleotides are TGTGCCAGCAGCTTAGTCCGACTAGCGGGGGAGTATAGCACAGATACGCAGTATTTT.

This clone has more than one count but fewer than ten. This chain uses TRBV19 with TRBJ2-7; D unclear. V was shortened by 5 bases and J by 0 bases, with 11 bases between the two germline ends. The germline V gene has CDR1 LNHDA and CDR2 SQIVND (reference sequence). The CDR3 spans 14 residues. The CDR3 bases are TGTGCCAGTAGTCTCGCAGTATCCTCCTACGAGCAGTACTTC. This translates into CASSLAVSSYEQYF.